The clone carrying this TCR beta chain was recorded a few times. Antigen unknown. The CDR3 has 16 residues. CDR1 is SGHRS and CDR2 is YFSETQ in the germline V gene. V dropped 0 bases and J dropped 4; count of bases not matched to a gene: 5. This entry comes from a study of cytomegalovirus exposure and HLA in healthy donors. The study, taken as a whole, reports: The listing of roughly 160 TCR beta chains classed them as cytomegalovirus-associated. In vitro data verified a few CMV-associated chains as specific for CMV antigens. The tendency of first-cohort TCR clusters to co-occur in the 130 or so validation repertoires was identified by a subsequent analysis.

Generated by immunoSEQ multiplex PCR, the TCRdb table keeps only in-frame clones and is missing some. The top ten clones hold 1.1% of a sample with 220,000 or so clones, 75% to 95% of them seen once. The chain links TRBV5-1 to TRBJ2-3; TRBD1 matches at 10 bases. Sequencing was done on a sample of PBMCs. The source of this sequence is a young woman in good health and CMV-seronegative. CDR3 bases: TGCGCCAGCAGCTTGGCCTCAGGGACAGGGGCAGATACGCAGTATTTT. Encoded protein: CASSLASGTGADTQYF.